This entry features one TCR beta chain sequence. The sample belongs to a study of blood T cell repertoires in COVID-19. The CDR3 covers 15 residues. From germline, CDR1 is SGHTA and CDR2 FQGNSA. V lost 5 bases and J lost 9, with 20 bases in between. TCRdb's table, derived via immunoSEQ multiplex PCR, lists solely in-frame clones and lacks some. The repertoire consists of 100,000 to 150,000 clones, with about 81% occurring once and the leading ten covering about 18%. The material sequenced was peripheral blood. The receptor's source is a woman at least 80 years old with acute or convalescent COVID-19. The chain links TRBV7-2 to TRBJ2-1; a weak D match, TRBD2 (6 bases). The CDR3: CASSPFPGEFGEQFF. The CDR3 nucleotides are TGTGCCAGCAGCCCTTTCCCGGGAGAGTTCGGTGAGCAGTTCTTC.